Listed below are T cell receptor beta chains from one sample, sequenced in a study of molecular identifiers for immune sequencing clone quantification. TCRdb fed the PCR reads into MiXCR, producing one record per CDR3 protein. The sample has a few hundred thousand distinct CDR3 sequences; around 23% are singletons. Sequencing input: naive CD8+ T cells from blood, with Jurkat cell RNA spiked in. The receptors were sampled from a human donor in good health. Some libraries in this study had Jurkat cell RNA spiked in. CDR3s include the opening cysteine and the closing phenylalanine or tryptophan. A D gene is named only where the DNA matches it firmly. Some rows have no size entry. The others give once, few or many, or a class for an expanded clone.

j_call clone_size v_call d_call cdr3_aa cdr3_nt
TRBJ1-5 few TRBV7-8 - CASSTSRGGGQPQHF TGTGCCAGCAGCACCAGCAGGGGCGGAGGTCAGCCCCAGCATTTT
TRBJ1-1 - TRBV4-3 TRBD1 CASSHLKTGVGTEAFF TGCGCCAGCAGCCATTTAAAAACAGGGGTGGGCACTGAAGCTTTCTTT
TRBJ1-5 - TRBV7-3 - CASSSTTGEGSSQPQHF TGTGCCAGCAGCTCGACGACAGGCGAGGGTAGTAGTCAGCCCCAGCATTTT
TRBJ2-1 - TRBV28 TRBD1 CASSLWSGGRSSYNEQFF TGTGCCAGCAGTTTATGGTCAGGGGGAAGGAGCTCCTACAATGAGCAGTTCTTC
TRBJ2-3 - TRBV7-8 - CASSLGSWTVADTQYF TGTGCCAGCAGCTTAGGCTCTTGGACAGTCGCAGATACGCAGTATTTT
TRBJ1-5 many TRBV6-6 - CASSLSGQFSNQPQHF TGTGCCAGCAGTCTAAGCGGACAGTTCTCTAATCAGCCCCAGCATTTT
TRBJ1-4 few TRBV6-6 TRBD1 CASSSTGGDEKLFF TGTGCCAGCAGTTCGACAGGGGGGGATGAAAAACTGTTTTTT
TRBJ2-3 - TRBV5-5 TRBD2 CASSLKRGEGTDTQYF TGTGCCAGCAGCTTAAAGCGGGGGGAAGGGACAGATACGCAGTATTTT
TRBJ2-3 - TRBV4-3 TRBD2 CASSQDFRRESTDTQYF TGCGCCAGCAGCCAAGATTTTCGGCGGGAGTCCACAGATACGCAGTATTTT
TRBJ2-7 few TRBV2 - CASSESFGVVDEQYF TGTGCCAGCAGTGAGAGTTTTGGGGTAGTTGACGAGCAGTACTTC